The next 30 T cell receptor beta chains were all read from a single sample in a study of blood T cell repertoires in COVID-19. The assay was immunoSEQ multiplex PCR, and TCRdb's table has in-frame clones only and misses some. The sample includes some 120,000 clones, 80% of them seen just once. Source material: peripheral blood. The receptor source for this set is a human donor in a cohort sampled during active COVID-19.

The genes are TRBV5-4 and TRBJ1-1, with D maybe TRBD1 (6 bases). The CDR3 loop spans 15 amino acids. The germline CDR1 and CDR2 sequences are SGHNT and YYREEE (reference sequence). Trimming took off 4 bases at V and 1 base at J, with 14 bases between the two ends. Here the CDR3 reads CASSTGRQTNTEAFF. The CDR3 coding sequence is TGTGCCAGCAGCACAGGGCGACAGACGAACACTGAAGCTTTCTTT.

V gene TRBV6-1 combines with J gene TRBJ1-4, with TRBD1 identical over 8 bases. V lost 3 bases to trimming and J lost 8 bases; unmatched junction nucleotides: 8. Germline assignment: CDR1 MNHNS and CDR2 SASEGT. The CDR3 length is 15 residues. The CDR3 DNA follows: TGTGCCAGCAGTGACGACGACAGGGGACGGGAAAAACTGTTTTTT. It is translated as CASSDDDRGREKLFF.

The CDR3 is CASSLGAVETQYF. CDR3 sequence (DNA): TGTGCCAGCAGCTTAGGAGCAGTAGAGACCCAGTACTTC. The chain joins TRBV7-3 to TRBJ2-5, with D uncertain. The CDR3 loop spans 13 amino acids. The V end was cut by 2 bases, the J end by 4 bases, with 8 bases between. Per the germline V gene, CDR1 is SGHTA and CDR2 is FQGTGA.

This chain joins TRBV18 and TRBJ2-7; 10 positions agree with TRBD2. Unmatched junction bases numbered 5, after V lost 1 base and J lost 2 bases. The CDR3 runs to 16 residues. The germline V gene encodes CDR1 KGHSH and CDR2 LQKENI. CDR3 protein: CASSPLLAGDTYEQYF. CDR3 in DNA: TGTGCCAGCTCACCACTCCTAGCGGGGGACACCTACGAGCAGTACTTC. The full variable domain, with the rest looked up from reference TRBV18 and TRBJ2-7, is NAGVMQNPRHLVRRRGQEARLRCSPMKGHSHVYWYRQLPEEGLKFMVYLQKENIIDESGMPKERFSAEFPKEGPSILRIQQVVRGDSAAYFCASSPLLAGDTYEQYFGPGTRLTVT.

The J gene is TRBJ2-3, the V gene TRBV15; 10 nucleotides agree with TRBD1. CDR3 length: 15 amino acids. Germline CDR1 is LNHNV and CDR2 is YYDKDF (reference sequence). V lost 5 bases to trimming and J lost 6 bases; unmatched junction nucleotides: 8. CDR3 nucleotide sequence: TGTGCCACCAGCTTGAGACAGGGGGCCTCGGATACGCAGTATTTT. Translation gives CATSLRQGASDTQYF.

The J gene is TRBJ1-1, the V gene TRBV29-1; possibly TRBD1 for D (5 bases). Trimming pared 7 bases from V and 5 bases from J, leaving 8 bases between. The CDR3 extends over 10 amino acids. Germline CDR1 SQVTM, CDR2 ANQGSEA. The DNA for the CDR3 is TGCAGCGGGACAAGGACTGAAGCTTTCTTT. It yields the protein CSGTRTEAFF.

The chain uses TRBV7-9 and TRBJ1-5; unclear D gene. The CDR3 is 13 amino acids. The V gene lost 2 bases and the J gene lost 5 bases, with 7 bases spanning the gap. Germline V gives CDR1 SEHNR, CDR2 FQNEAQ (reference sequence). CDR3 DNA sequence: TGTGCCAGCAGCTTATTCGGGGATCAGCCCCAGCATTTT. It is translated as CASSLFGDQPQHF.

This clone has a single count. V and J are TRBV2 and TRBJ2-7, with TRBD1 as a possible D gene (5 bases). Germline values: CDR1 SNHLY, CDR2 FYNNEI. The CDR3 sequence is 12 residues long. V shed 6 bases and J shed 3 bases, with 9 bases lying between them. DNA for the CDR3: TGTGCCAGCAGAACTGACAGCTACGAGCAGTACTTC. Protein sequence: CASRTDSYEQYF.

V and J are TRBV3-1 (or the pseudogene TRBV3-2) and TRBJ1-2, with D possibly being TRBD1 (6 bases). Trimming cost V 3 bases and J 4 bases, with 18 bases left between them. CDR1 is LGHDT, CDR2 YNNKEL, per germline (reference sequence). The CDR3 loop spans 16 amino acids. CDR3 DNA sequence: TGTGCCAGCAGCCATTTCTTCCCAGACAGGCCCTATGGCTACACCTTC. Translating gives CASSHFFPDRPYGYTF.

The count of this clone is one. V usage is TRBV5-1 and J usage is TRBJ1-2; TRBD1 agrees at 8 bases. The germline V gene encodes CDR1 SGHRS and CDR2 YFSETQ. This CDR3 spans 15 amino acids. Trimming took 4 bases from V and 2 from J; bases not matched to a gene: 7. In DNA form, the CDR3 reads TGCGCCAGCAGCGCGACACAGGGGGGGAACTATGGCTACACCTTC. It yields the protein CASSATQGGNYGYTF.

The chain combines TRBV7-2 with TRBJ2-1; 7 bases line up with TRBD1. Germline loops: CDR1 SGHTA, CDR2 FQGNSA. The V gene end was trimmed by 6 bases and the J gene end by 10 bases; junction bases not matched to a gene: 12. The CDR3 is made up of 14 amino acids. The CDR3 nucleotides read TGTGCCAGCAGTATCAAAACAGGGGTTCGGGAGCAGTTCTTC. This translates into CASSIKTGVREQFF. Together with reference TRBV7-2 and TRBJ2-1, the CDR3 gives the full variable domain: GAGVSQSPSNKVTEKGKDVELRCDPISGHTALYWYRQSLGQGLEFLIYFQGNSAPDKSGLPSDRFSAERTGGSVSTLTIQRTQQEDSAVYLCASSIKTGVREQFFGPGTRLTVL.

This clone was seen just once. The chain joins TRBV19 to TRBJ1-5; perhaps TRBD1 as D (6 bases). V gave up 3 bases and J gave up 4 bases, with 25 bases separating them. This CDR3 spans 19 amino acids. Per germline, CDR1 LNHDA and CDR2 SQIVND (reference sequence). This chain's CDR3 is CASSMGIFSRTAVNQPQHF. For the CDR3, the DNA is TGTGCCAGTAGTATGGGGATATTCTCCCGGACAGCCGTTAATCAGCCCCAGCATTTT.

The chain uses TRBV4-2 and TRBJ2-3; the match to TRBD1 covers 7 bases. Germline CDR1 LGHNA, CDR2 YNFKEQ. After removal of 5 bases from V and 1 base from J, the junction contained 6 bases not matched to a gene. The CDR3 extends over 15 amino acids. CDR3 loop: CASSKRQGRTDTQYF. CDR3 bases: TGTGCCAGCAGCAAAAGACAGGGACGCACAGATACGCAGTATTTT.

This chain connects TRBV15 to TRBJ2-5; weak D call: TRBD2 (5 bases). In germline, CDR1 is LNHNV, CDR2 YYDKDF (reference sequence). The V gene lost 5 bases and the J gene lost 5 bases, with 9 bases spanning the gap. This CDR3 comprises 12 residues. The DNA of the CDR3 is TGTGCCACCAGCCCCGGGGTGGAGACCCAGTACTTC. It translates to CATSPGVETQYF. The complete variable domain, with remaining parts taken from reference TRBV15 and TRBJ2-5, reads DAMVIQNPRYQVTQFGKPVTLSCSQTLNHNVMYWYQQKSSQAPKLLFHYYDKDFNNEADTPDNFQSRRPNTSFCFLDIRSPGLGDTAMYLCATSPGVETQYFGPGTRLLVL.

CDR3: CASSIAGDRADYGYTF. CDR3 coding DNA: TGTGCCAGTAGTATAGCCGGGGACAGGGCGGACTATGGCTACACCTTC. This sequence joins TRBV19 and TRBJ1-2; 9 nucleotides match TRBD1. Germline lookup yields CDR1 LNHDA and CDR2 SQIVND (reference sequence). V dropped 1 base and J dropped 3; count of bases not matched to a gene: 6. The CDR3 contains 16 residues.

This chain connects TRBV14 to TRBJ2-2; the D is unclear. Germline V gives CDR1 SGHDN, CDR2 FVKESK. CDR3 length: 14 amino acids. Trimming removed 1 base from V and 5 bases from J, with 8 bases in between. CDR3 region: CASSQARSTGELFF. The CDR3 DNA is TGTGCCAGCAGCCAAGCGAGAAGTACCGGGGAGCTGTTTTTT.

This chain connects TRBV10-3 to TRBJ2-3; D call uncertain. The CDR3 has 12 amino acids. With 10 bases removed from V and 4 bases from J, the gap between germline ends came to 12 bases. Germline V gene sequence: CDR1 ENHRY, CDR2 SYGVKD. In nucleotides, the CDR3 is TGTGCCACCCAAGACTTGGCAGATACGCAGTATTTT. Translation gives CATQDLADTQYF.

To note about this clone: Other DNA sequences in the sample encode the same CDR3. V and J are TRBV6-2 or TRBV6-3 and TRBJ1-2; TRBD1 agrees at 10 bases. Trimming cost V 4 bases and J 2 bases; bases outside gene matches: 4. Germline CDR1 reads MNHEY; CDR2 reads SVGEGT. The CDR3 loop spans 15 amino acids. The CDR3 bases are TGTGCCAGCAGTTCACCGGGACAGGGGAACTATGGCTACACCTTC. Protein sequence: CASSSPGQGNYGYTF.

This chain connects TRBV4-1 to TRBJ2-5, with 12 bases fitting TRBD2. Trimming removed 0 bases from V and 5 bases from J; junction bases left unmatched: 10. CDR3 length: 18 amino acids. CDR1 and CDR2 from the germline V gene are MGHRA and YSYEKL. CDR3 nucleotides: TGCGCCAGCAGCCAAGACGGGCTAGCGGGAGGGCGGGCGGAGACCCAGTACTTC. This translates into CASSQDGLAGGRAETQYF.

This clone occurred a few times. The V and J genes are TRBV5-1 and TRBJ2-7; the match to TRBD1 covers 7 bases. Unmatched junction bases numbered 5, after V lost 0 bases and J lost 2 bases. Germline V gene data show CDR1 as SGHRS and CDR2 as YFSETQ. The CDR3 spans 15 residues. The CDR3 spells CASSLAGGVAYEQYF. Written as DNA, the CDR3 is TGCGCCAGCAGCTTGGCAGGGGGTGTTGCCTACGAGCAGTACTTC.

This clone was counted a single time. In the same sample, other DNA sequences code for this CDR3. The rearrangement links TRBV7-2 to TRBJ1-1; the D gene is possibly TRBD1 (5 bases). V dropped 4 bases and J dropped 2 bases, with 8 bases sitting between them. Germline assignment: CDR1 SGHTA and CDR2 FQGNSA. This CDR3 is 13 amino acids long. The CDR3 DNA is TGTGCCAGCAGCTCGACAGTTAACACTGAAGCTTTCTTT. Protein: CASSSTVNTEAFF.

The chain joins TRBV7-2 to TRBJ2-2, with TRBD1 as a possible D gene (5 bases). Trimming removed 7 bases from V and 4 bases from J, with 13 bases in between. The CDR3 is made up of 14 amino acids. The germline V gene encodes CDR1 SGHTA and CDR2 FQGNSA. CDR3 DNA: TGTGCCAGCAACCCCCTTAGGGGCACCGGGGAGCTGTTTTTT. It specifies CASNPLRGTGELFF.

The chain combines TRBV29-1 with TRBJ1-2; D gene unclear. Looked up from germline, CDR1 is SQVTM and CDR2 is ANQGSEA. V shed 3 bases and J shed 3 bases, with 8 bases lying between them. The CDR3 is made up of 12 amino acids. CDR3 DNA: TGCAGCGTTGAGGTAGATGACTATGGCTACACCTTC. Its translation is CSVEVDDYGYTF.

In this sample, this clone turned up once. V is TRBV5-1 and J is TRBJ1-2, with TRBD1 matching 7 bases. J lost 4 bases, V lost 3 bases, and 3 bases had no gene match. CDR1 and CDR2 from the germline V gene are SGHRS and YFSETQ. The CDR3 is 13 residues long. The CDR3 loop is CASSSGQAYGYTF. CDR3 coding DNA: TGCGCCAGCAGCTCTGGACAGGCCTATGGCTACACCTTC. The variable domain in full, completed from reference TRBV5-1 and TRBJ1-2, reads KAGVTQTPRYLIKTRGQQVTLSCSPISGHRSVSWYQQTPGQGLQFLFEYFSETQRNKGNFPGRFSGRQFSNSRSEMNVSTLELGDSALYLCASSSGQAYGYTFGSGTRLTVV.

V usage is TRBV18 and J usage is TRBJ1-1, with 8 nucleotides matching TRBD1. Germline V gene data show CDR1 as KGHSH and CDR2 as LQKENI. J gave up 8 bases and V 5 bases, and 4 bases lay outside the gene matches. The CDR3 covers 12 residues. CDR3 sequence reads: CASSGQGSEAFF. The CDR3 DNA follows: TGTGCCAGCTCAGGACAGGGAAGCGAAGCTTTCTTT.

CDR3 protein: CASTLAGGYEQYF. Written as DNA, the CDR3 is TGTGCCAGCACCTTAGCGGGGGGGTACGAGCAGTACTTC. J is TRBJ2-7 and V is TRBV2, with 11 bases lining up with TRBD2. V shed 7 bases and J 4 bases; nucleotides not matched to a gene: 3. Germline CDR1 SNHLY, CDR2 FYNNEI. The CDR3 loop spans 13 amino acids. Complete variable domain (other parts from reference TRBV2 and TRBJ2-7): EPEVTQTPSHQVTQMGQEVILRCVPISNHLYFYWYRQILGQKVEFLVSFYNNEISEKSEIFDDQFSVERPDGSNFTLKIRSTKLEDSAMYFCASTLAGGYEQYFGPGTRLTVT.

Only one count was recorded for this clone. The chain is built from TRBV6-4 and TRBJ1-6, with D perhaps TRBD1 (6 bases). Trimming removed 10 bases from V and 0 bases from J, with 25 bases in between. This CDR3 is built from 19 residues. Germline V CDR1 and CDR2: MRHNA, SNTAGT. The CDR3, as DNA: TGTGCCATCCAAAGGGGAATACCAACAGGGAGCTCCTATAATTCACCCCTCCACTTT. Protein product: CAIQRGIPTGSSYNSPLHF.

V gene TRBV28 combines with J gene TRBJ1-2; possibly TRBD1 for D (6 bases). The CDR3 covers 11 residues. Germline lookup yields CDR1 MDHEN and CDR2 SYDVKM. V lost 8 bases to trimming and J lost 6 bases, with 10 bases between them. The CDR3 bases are TGTGCCAGCCAACAGGGTAATGGCTACACCTTC. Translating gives CASQQGNGYTF.

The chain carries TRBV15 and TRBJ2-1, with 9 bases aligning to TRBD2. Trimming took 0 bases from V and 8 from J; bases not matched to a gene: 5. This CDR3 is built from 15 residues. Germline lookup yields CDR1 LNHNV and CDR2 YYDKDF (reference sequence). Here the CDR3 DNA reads TGTGCCACCAGCAGAGATAGCGGGAGTGAGGATGAGCAGTTCTTC. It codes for CATSRDSGSEDEQFF. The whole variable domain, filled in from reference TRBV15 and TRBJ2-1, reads DAMVIQNPRYQVTQFGKPVTLSCSQTLNHNVMYWYQQKSSQAPKLLFHYYDKDFNNEADTPDNFQSRRPNTSFCFLDIRSPGLGDTAMYLCATSRDSGSEDEQFFGPGTRLTVL.

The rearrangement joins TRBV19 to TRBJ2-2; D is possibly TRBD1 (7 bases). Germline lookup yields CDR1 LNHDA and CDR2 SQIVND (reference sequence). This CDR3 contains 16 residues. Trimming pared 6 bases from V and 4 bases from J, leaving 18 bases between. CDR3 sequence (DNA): TGTGCCAGTAGCCGTAAGACAGGGACTTTCACCGGGGAGCTGTTTTTT. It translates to CASSRKTGTFTGELFF. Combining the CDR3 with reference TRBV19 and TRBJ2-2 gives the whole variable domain DGGITQSPKYLFRKEGQNVTLSCEQNLNHDAMYWYRQDPGQGLRLIYYSQIVNDFQKGDIAEGYSVSREKKESFPLTVTSAQKNPTAFYLCASSRKTGTFTGELFFGEGSRLTVL.